The present entry profiles one T cell receptor (beta chain) with its context. Antigen: not known. The CDR3 has 12 amino acids. CDR1 GTSNPN and CDR2 SVGIG come from the germline V gene (reference sequence). Trimming took off 3 bases at V and 5 bases at J, with 10 bases between the two ends. This sample is part of a study of cytomegalovirus exposure and HLA in healthy donors. Findings of the study overall: Most TCRs appeared rarely, but some public TCRs recurred in many donors. There were around 160 TCR beta chains listed as cytomegalovirus-associated.

TCRdb keeps only in-frame clones here, not all; method: immunoSEQ multiplex PCR. The data contain more than 95,000 clones, roughly 89% of them singletons. Source material: PBMCs. This chain joins TRBV30 and TRBJ2-5; TRBD1 is a possible D gene (5 bases). The TCR comes from a woman aged 18-35 years in good health and CMV-seronegative. This CDR3 reads CAWRDPGETQYF. For the CDR3, the DNA is TGTGCCTGGAGGGACCCAGGGGAGACCCAGTACTTC.